The next 8 T cell receptor beta chains were all read from a single sample in a study of T cell changes during pregnancy in multiple sclerosis. Clones were sequenced by immunoSEQ multiplex PCR, and TCRdb holds only the in-frame ones, with some missing. The table shows about 57,000 clones, with about nine tenths occurring only once. This specimen was CD4+ T cells from peripheral blood mononuclear cells, taken in the third trimester of pregnancy. The receptors shown here come from a female donor with multiple sclerosis, enrolled in a pregnancy study.

The chain has TRBV9 and TRBJ1-2; 9 nucleotides agree with TRBD1. V was pared by 2 bases and J by 3 bases, with 14 bases of the junction left unmatched. Germline assignment: CDR1 SGDLS and CDR2 YYNGEE. This CDR3 is 18 amino acids long. This chain's CDR3 is CASSVGRAWGQGHYGYTF. For the CDR3, the DNA is TGTGCCAGCAGCGTCGGGAGAGCTTGGGGACAGGGCCACTATGGCTACACCTTC.

V and J are TRBV10-3 and TRBJ1-1; 7 bases agree with TRBD1. Trimming at V came to 6 bases and at J to 2 bases, leaving 15 bases not matched to a gene. Germline V gene lookup returns CDR1 ENHRY and CDR2 SYGVKD. The CDR3 loop spans 17 amino acids. The CDR3 loop reads CAIRRGQGGTLNTEAFF. DNA of the CDR3: TGTGCCATCAGGAGGGGGCAGGGAGGCACACTTAACACTGAAGCTTTCTTT.

The chain employs TRBV15 and TRBJ1-6; D is unresolved. Germline lookup yields CDR1 LNHNV and CDR2 YYDKDF (reference sequence). This CDR3 region has 13 residues. Trimming stripped 5 bases from V and 10 bases from J, with 12 bases between. CDR3 nucleotide sequence: TGTGCCACCAGCGGCCGGGTCGACTCACCCCTCCACTTT. It translates to CATSGRVDSPLHF. Variable domain in full (rest from reference TRBV15 and TRBJ1-6): DAMVIQNPRYQVTQFGKPVTLSCSQTLNHNVMYWYQQKSSQAPKLLFHYYDKDFNNEADTPDNFQSRRPNTSFCFLDIRSPGLGDTAMYLCATSGRVDSPLHFGNGTRLTVT.

The chain combines TRBV7-8 with TRBJ2-3, with 7 bases fitting TRBD1. CDR1 SGHVS and CDR2 FQNEAQ come from the germline V gene. The CDR3 is made up of 13 amino acids. J lost 3 bases, V lost 5 bases, and 2 bases had no gene match. The CDR3 DNA is TGTGCCAGCAGCGGGACAGCTACAGATACGCAGTATTTT. Its translation: CASSGTATDTQYF.

The V call is TRBV30, the J call TRBJ1-1; D call uncertain. This CDR3 spans 12 amino acids. Trimming removed 5 bases at V and 1 base at J, with 8 bases between. CDR1 and CDR2 (germline): GTSNPN, SVGIG (reference sequence). CDR3 nucleotides: TGTGCCTGGGGGAGGGAGAACACTGAAGCTTTCTTT. This sequence encodes CAWGRENTEAFF.

This rearrangement joins TRBV6-6 to TRBJ2-3; D is ambiguous. The V gene lost 4 bases and the J gene lost 0 bases, with 8 bases spanning the gap. From germline, CDR1 is MNHNY and CDR2 SVGAGI (reference sequence). The CDR3 spans 14 residues. The CDR3 DNA is TGTGCCAGCAGTTCGCACCTAAGCACAGATACGCAGTATTTT. Amino acid sequence: CASSSHLSTDTQYF.

The J gene is TRBJ2-2, the V gene TRBV29-1, with 10 bases matching TRBD2. Germline V CDR1 and CDR2: SQVTM, ANQGSEA. V lost 4 bases, J lost 4 bases, and 9 bases stayed unmatched. The CDR3 totals 16 residues. The CDR3 spells CSVVGAGGPGTGELFF. DNA for the CDR3: TGCAGCGTTGTTGGAGCGGGGGGGCCCGGCACCGGGGAGCTGTTTTTT.

The chain links TRBV6-1 to TRBJ2-7, with TRBD2 matching 11 bases. The CDR3 is 15 amino acids. V lost 3 bases to trimming and J lost 2 bases; unmatched junction nucleotides: 3. Germline CDR1 is MNHNS and CDR2 is SASEGT. The CDR3: CASSDGTSGTYEQYF. The CDR3 nucleotides are TGTGCCAGCAGTGACGGGACTAGCGGAACCTACGAGCAGTACTTC.